These T cell receptor beta chains were read from a single sample in a study of shared T cell receptors in the human thymus. The protocol was immunoSEQ multiplex PCR, while the TCRdb copy is restricted to in-frame clones and leaves out a portion. The table shows some 700,000 clones, with around nine tenths occurring only once. This same sample was also taken into another study, of human thymus T cells.

Input material: thymocytes. These receptor sequences come from a boy younger than two with a congenital heart defect. Both conserved end residues are part of each CDR3.

TRBV25-1 CASSALTGGEKTDTQYF
TRBV11-2 CASSLAGAGGKTQYF
TRBV5-1 CASSQGLAGVVGTDTQYF
TRBV4-3 CASSPTSYGQGEEETQYF
TRBV21-1 CASSKDPSGSADTQYF
TRBV7-6 CASSLEGGEAGEADTQYF
TRBV14 CASSPGTGVDEQFF
TRBV14 CASSQEDRVYEKLFF
TRBV19 CASSSTPQREPSYEQYF
TRBV27 CAIGKRPSSYNEQFF
TRBV18 CASSYPNRETQYF
TRBV27 CASSFRQTEETQYF
TRBV10-3 CAIKTGSQDRGQNGDYGYTF
TRBV6-4 CASSDSRLAGGDNEQFF
TRBV6-4 CASSGQMNTGELFF
TRBV29-1 CSVEKPRTASSTDTQYF
TRBV19 CASSKTGGLSPYEQYF
TRBV27 CASVKFSYWGATEAFF
TRBV6-5 CASSYGQGLDEQFF
TRBV12-5 CASGSPPRPSLGGGAYEQYF
TRBV25-1 CASSAQPRTGLGTDTQYF
TRBV19 CASSIAAGGTPQHF
TRBV9 CASSVGSGSRIKQYF
TRBV27 CASSLGQREPYNEQFF
TRBV28 CASSFCPSGGRIRQYF
TRBV27 CASSTWGQGSLTEQYF
TRBV4-1 CASSSPRLAGGLGEQFF
TRBV18 CASSPRSSAITGELFF
TRBV27 CASSFQGSSTDTQYF
TRBV6-1 CASSSPSGSYNEQFF
TRBV6-5 CASSYTETGTVGGYTF
TRBV15 CATSASGRAHEQYF
TRBV20-1 CSALNTGELFF
TRBV27 CARTPVTSQNNEQFF
TRBV29-1 CSVLPGTENETQYF
TRBV5-1 CASSPGTGKKNYEQYF
TRBV27 CASSPGGNNEQYF
TRBV5-1 CASSGSGTKDTGELFF
TRBV6-6 CASRTGTFATNEKLFF
TRBV10-3 CAISRRDYRTDTQYF
TRBV13 CASSLGWGGANTGELFF
TRBV20-1 CSAQEVDTQYF
TRBV27 CASGQVGETQYF
TRBV27 CASSFGSSGANTGELFF
TRBV19 CASCQHTGGNQPQHF
TRBV11-3 CASSPLRGGELFF